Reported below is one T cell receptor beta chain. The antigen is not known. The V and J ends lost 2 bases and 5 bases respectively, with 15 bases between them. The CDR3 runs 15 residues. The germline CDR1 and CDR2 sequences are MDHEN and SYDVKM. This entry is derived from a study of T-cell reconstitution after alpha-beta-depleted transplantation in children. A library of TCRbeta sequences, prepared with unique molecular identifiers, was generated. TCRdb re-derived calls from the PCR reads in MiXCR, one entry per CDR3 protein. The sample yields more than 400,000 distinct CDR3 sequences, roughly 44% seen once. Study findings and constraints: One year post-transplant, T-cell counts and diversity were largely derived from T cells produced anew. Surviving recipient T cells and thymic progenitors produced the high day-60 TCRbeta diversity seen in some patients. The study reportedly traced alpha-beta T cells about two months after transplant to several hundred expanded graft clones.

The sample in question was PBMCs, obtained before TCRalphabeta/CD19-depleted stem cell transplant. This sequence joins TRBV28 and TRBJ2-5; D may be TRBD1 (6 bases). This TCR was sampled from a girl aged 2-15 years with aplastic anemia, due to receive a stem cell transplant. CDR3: CASSLKTGTRETQYF. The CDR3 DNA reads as TGTGCCAGCAGTTTAAAGACAGGCACACGGGAGACCCAGTACTTC. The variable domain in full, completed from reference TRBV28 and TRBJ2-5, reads DVKVTQSSRYLVKRTGEKVFLECVQDMDHENMFWYRQDPGLGLRLIYFSYDVKMKEKGDIPEGYSVSREKKERFSLILESASTNQTSMYLCASSLKTGTRETQYFGPGTRLLVL.